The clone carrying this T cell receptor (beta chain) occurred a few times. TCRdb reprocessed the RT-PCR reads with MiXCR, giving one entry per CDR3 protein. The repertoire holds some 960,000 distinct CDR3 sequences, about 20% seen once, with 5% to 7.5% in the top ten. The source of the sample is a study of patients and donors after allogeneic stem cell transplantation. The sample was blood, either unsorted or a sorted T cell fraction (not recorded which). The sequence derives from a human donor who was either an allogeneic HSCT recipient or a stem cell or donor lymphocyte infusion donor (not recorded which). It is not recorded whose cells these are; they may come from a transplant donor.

The CDR3 sequence: CAIMVHPGASYNEQFF. CDR3 bases: TGTGCCATCATGGTCCATCCAGGTGCCTCCTACAATGAGCAGTTCTTC. The rearrangement links TRBV10-3 to TRBJ2-1; D remains unclear. Germline V lookup: CDR1 ENHRY, CDR2 SYGVKD. Trimming stripped 7 bases from V and 0 bases from J, with 16 bases between. The CDR3 is 16 residues long.